Listed here are 12 T cell receptor beta chains from one sample, sequenced in a study of PD-L1 blockade in urothelial cancer. Here immunoSEQ multiplex PCR was the method, and the copy in TCRdb shows in-frame clones only, minus some. The top ten hold approximately 10% of the sample, which has under 95,000 clones, around 84% seen once. Time point denoted: pretreatment peripheral blood. The starting material was PBMCs, obtained around atezolizumab (anti-PD-L1) treatment. These receptors originate from a woman in her 70s with urothelial cancer.

This clone was detected only a few times. The chain couples TRBV6-6 to TRBJ1-2; no reliable D call. The germline V gene encodes CDR1 MNHNY and CDR2 SVGAGI (reference sequence). Trimming pared 5 bases from V and 6 bases from J, leaving 13 bases between. The CDR3 has 13 residues. CDR3 sequence (DNA): TGTGCCAGCAGTGTTGGTGGTGGGCATGGCTACACCTTC. It translates to CASSVGGGHGYTF.

This clone was observed once. The chain combines TRBV21-1 with TRBJ2-7; TRBD2 is taken as the D call from the table, unchecked against the DNA. TRBV21-1 represents a pseudogene. The CDR3 totals 18 residues. The CDR3 nucleotides read TGTGCCAGCAGCAATGCCCTAGCGGGGGACGCATCCTCCTACGAGCAGTACTTC. It is translated as CASSNALAGDASSYEQYF.

This rearrangement joins TRBV2 to TRBJ1-5, with D perhaps TRBD1 (5 bases). Germline V gives CDR1 SNHLY, CDR2 FYNNEI. Trimming left V 6 bases short and J 2 bases short, with 17 bases between. CDR3 length: 16 residues. CDR3 bases: TGTGCCAGCAGGGGGGGACGGTTGGGGGGCAATCAGCCCCAGCATTTT. It yields the protein CASRGGRLGGNQPQHF.

A few counts support this clone. The chain combines TRBV7-8 with TRBJ2-6; 8 bases agree with TRBD1. Germline loops: CDR1 SGHVS, CDR2 FQNEAQ. The CDR3 extends over 17 amino acids. The junction had 6 bases not matched to a gene; V was cut back by 5 bases and J by 0 bases. The CDR3: CASSPGTGSSGANVLTF. DNA for the CDR3: TGTGCCAGCAGCCCCGGGACAGGAAGCTCTGGGGCCAACGTCCTGACTTTC.

The chain links TRBV6-1 to TRBJ2-2; 7 bases align to TRBD1. Trimming cost V 6 bases and J 1 base; bases outside gene matches: 5. Germline V gene data show CDR1 as MNHNS and CDR2 as SASEGT. The CDR3 covers 15 residues. CDR3 loop: CASSTGTVNTGELFF. The CDR3, as DNA: TGTGCCAGCAGCACCGGGACAGTGAACACCGGGGAGCTGTTTTTT.

The chain has TRBV19 and TRBJ2-1; 9 nucleotides agree with TRBD2. V gave up 1 base and J gave up 2 bases; unmatched junction bases: 0. The V gene's germline CDR1 is LNHDA and CDR2 SQIVND (reference sequence). The CDR3 is made up of 15 amino acids. This CDR3 reads CASSIGGRAYNEQFF. The CDR3 nucleotides read TGTGCCAGTAGTATAGGCGGGAGGGCCTACAATGAGCAGTTCTTC.

This clone was picked up a small number of times. The V and J genes are TRBV10-2 and TRBJ2-7, with 7 bases aligning to TRBD1. Germline CDR1 WSHSY, CDR2 SAAADI. The length of the CDR3 is 14 residues. V lost 3 bases to trimming and J lost 6 bases; unmatched junction nucleotides: 8. The CDR3 sequence is CASSDWNRGSEQYF. The CDR3 DNA sequence: TGCGCCAGCAGTGATTGGAACAGGGGCTCCGAGCAGTACTTC.

CDR3: CASSDRLAGGSEQYF. The CDR3 DNA is TGTGCCAGCAGCGACCGGCTAGCGGGAGGTAGCGAGCAGTACTTC. The chain recombines TRBV6-6 with TRBJ2-7, with 11 nucleotides matching TRBD2. This CDR3 comprises 15 residues. The ends lost 6 bases at V and 6 bases at J; junction bases unmatched: 10. Germline assignment: CDR1 MNHNY and CDR2 SVGAGI (reference sequence).

CDR3 nucleotide sequence: TGTGCCAGCAGCCACTCAGGGTCGGGTAAAAACATTCAGTACTTC. Residues: CASSHSGSGKNIQYF. The chain uses TRBV7-9 and TRBJ2-4; D perhaps matches TRBD1 (5 bases). This CDR3 contains 15 residues. Germline CDR1 is SEHNR and CDR2 is FQNEAQ (reference sequence). With 5 bases removed from V and 4 bases from J, the gap between germline ends came to 15 bases.

This clone is a singleton in its sample. The J gene is TRBJ1-5, the V gene TRBV27; 10 nucleotides match TRBD1. Trimming cost V 4 bases and J 4 bases; bases outside gene matches: 10. This CDR3 is built from 17 residues. Per germline, CDR1 MNHEY and CDR2 SMNVEV (reference sequence). CDR3 DNA sequence: TGTGCCAGCAGTTCAACCATGGGACAGGGGATGAATCAGCCCCAGCATTTT. This codes for CASSSTMGQGMNQPQHF.

The chain joins TRBV30 to TRBJ1-6; weak D call: TRBD1 (6 bases). This CDR3 contains 13 residues. The ends were cut back, 3 bases at V and 7 bases at J, with 10 bases in the middle. Germline V gene data show CDR1 as GTSNPN and CDR2 as SVGIG (reference sequence). The CDR3 spells CAWSAGANSPLHF. The CDR3 DNA is TGTGCCTGGAGCGCAGGGGCCAATTCACCCCTCCACTTT.

The J gene is TRBJ2-1, the V gene TRBV18; 8 nucleotides match TRBD2. Per germline, CDR1 KGHSH and CDR2 LQKENI. V trimming: 0 bases; J trimming: 9 bases; junction bases outside the gene matches: 4. The CDR3 extends over 14 amino acids. The CDR3 DNA sequence: TGTGCCAGCTCACCACCCTTAGCGGGGACTGAGCAGTTCTTC. Translating gives CASSPPLAGTEQFF.